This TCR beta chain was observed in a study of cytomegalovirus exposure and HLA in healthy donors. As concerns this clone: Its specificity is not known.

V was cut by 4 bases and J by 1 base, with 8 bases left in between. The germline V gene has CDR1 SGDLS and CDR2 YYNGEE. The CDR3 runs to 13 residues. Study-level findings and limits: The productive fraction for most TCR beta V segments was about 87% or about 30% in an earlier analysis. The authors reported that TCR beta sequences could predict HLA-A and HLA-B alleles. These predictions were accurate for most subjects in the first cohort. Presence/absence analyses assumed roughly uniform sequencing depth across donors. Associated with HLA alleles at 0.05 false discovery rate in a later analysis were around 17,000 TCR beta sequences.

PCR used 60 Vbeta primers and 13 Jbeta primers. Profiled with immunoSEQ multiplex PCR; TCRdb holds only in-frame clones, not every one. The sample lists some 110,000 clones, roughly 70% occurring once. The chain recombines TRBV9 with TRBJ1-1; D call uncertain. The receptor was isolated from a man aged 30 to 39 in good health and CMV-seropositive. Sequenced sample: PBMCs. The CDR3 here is CASSLTGNTEAFF. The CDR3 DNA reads TGTGCCAGCAGCCTGACTGGGAACACTGAAGCTTTCTTT. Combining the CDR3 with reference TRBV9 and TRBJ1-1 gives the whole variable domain DSGVTQTPKHLITATGQRVTLRCSPRSGDLSVYWYQQSLDQGLQFLIQYYNGEERAKGNILERFSAQQFPDLHSELNLSSLELGDSALYFCASSLTGNTEAFFGQGTRLTVV.